Below are 4 T cell receptor beta chains sequenced from a single sample in a study of blood T cells in healthy people across ages. With a J-beta primer mix and a sample-barcoded 5' primer, a second PCR ran about 6 to 11 cycles. TCRdb called the 5' RACE reads again in MiXCR, with one record for every CDR3 protein. The sample consists of about 540,000 distinct CDR3 sequences, approximately 25% of them appearing once. The same data also contributed to another study, on T cells of mothers and their children.

The sequencing input was blood. These receptors were taken from a boy aged 5 to 17 in good health.

The gene calls are TRBV6-2 or TRBV6-3 and TRBJ2-1; 7 bases are shared with TRBD2. Judging by the DNA end, TRBJ2-7 fits better; the J call may be wrong. Germline CDR1 is MNHEY and CDR2 is SVGEGT. This CDR3 has 16 residues. The CDR3 region is CASSYEGAGPVHEQYF. CDR3 sequence (DNA): TGTGCCAGCAGTTACGAGGGAGCGGGGCCAGTCCACGAGCAGTACTTC.

The V call is TRBV28, the J call TRBJ2-5; D unresolved. This CDR3 is built from 14 residues. With 5 bases removed from V and 5 bases from J, the gap between germline ends came to 15 bases. Germline CDR1 MDHEN, CDR2 SYDVKM. This chain's CDR3 is CASSLILGRETQYF. CDR3 coding DNA: TGTGCCAGCAGTCTCATTCTAGGTCGGGAGACCCAGTACTTC.

This clonotype was picked up one time. The rearrangement joins TRBV20-1 to TRBJ2-3, with 10 bases aligning to TRBD2. The CDR3 is 14 amino acids. The V segment lost 6 bases and the J segment 4 bases; nucleotides outside the gene matches: 7. Germline values: CDR1 DFQATT, CDR2 SNEGSKA (reference sequence). As DNA, the CDR3 is TGCAGTGCCCCTAGCGGGGGAAAATCAGATACGCAGTATTTT. This codes for CSAPSGGKSDTQYF.

This clonotype was detected only a few times. This rearrangement joins TRBV5-1 to TRBJ2-5; 15 bases match TRBD2. The CDR3 sequence is 18 residues long. CDR1 SGHRS and CDR2 YFSETQ come from the germline V gene. Unmatched junction bases numbered 10, after V lost 5 bases and J lost 2 bases. The CDR3 loop is CASRQNPGLAGGQETQYF. The CDR3 nucleotides are TGCGCCAGCAGGCAAAACCCGGGACTAGCGGGAGGTCAAGAGACCCAGTACTTC.